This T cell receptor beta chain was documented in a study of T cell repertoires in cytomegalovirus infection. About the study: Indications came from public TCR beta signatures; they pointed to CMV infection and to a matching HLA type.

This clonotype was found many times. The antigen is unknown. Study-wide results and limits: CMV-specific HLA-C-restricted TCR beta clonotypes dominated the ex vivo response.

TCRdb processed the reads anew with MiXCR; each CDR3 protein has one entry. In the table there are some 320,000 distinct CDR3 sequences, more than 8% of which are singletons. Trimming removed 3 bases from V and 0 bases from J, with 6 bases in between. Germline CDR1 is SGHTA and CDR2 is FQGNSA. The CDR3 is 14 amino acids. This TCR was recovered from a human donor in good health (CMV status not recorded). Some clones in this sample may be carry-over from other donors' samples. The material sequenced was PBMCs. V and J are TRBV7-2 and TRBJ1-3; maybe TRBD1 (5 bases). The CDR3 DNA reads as TGTGCCAGCAGCTTGGGGACCTCTGGAAACACCATATATTTT. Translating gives CASSLGTSGNTIYF.